These 21 T cell receptor beta chains share one sample of origin, sequenced in a study of T cells after posttransplantation cyclophosphamide. Cyclophosphamide on days +3 and +4 followed busulfan-fludarabine conditioning and a marrow graft. Profiling relied on immunoSEQ multiplex PCR, and the TCRdb table lists in-frame clones only, not all of them. This sample has about 6,700 clones, each found more than once. The starting material was PBMCs, obtained after an allogeneic stem cell transplant with post-transplant cyclophosphamide. The receptors originated from a male patient aged 25-45 years who received an allogeneic stem cell transplant from an unrelated donor, was CMV-positive, and had acute and chronic GVHD. Some T cells may have come from the graft donor.

Within the sample, this clone is medium-sized (0.01 to 0.1%). This sequence joins TRBV7-9 and TRBJ2-7, with D maybe TRBD2 (6 bases). CDR1 and CDR2 from the germline V gene are SEHNR and FQNEAQ (reference sequence). This CDR3 is 13 amino acids long. Trimming left V 2 bases short and J 7 bases short, with 12 bases between. The CDR3 DNA reads as TGTGCCAGCAGCTTACCGGAGGGCTTGGAGCAGTACTTC. This sequence encodes CASSLPEGLEQYF. The full variable domain, in which reference TRBV7-9 and TRBJ2-7 provide the parts outside the CDR3, is DTGVSQNPRHKITKRGQNVTFRCDPISEHNRLYWYRQTLGQGPEFLTYFQNEAQLEKSRLLSDRFSAERPKGSFSTLEIQRTEQGDSAMYLCASSLPEGLEQYFGPGTRLTVT.

In its sample, this clone ranks as medium-sized. V usage is TRBV7-2 and J usage is TRBJ2-2; unclear D gene. The length of the CDR3 is 18 residues. Per germline, CDR1 SGHTA and CDR2 FQGNSA. V lost 4 bases to trimming and J lost 2 bases, with 20 bases between them. CDR3 amino acids: CASSSRNQLKLNTGELFF. CDR3 nucleotides: TGTGCCAGCAGCTCTCGAAACCAACTAAAACTAAACACCGGGGAGCTGTTTTTT. Supplemented by reference TRBV7-2 and TRBJ2-2, the full variable domain reads GAGVSQSPSNKVTEKGKDVELRCDPISGHTALYWYRQSLGQGLEFLIYFQGNSAPDKSGLPSDRFSAERTGGSVSTLTIQRTQQEDSAVYLCASSSRNQLKLNTGELFFGEGSRLTVL.

This clone showed up many times. The V and J genes are TRBV5-6 and TRBJ1-2; unclear D gene. This CDR3 has 14 amino acids. Germline V gene lookup returns CDR1 SGHDT and CDR2 YYEEEE. Deletions cut 0 bases from V and 7 bases from J, with 13 bases between. The chain's CDR3 is CASSLGGIAVGYTF. In DNA form, the CDR3 reads TGTGCCAGCAGCTTGGGAGGGATCGCGGTTGGCTACACCTTC.

This clone appeared many times. The CDR3 DNA sequence: TGTGCCAGCAGTTTATCGTGGACAACATGGGCCACTGAAGCTTTCTTT. It encodes CASSLSWTTWATEAFF. V gene TRBV27 combines with J gene TRBJ1-1, with a tentative D call TRBD1 (5 bases). Trimming took 0 bases from V and 4 from J, leaving 15 bases between them. This CDR3 has 16 residues. From germline, CDR1 is MNHEY and CDR2 SMNVEV (reference sequence).

This clone showed up many times. The chain recombines TRBV10-3 with TRBJ1-2; TRBD1 aligns across 7 bases. The V gene end was trimmed by 0 bases and the J gene end by 7 bases; junction bases not matched to a gene: 14. This CDR3 has 17 residues. From germline, CDR1 is ENHRY and CDR2 SYGVKD. The CDR3 nucleotides are TGTGCCATCAGTGAGTCGGGGACAGCACGAAGGGTATCTGGCTACACCTTC. Residues: CAISESGTARRVSGYTF.

There are many counts of this clone. V and J are TRBV7-8 and TRBJ1-2; unclear D gene. The germline CDR1 and CDR2 sequences are SGHVS and FQNEAQ. CDR3 length: 13 amino acids. With 1 base removed from V and 10 bases from J, the gap between germline ends came to 13 bases. CDR3: CASSLEARRDYTF. Here the CDR3 DNA reads TGTGCCAGCAGCTTAGAGGCCAGGAGGGACTACACCTTC. The full variable domain, its missing parts supplied by reference TRBV7-8 and TRBJ1-2, is GAGVSQSPRYKVAKRGQDVALRCDPISGHVSLFWYQQALGQGPEFLTYFQNEAQLDKSGLPSDRFFAERPEGSVSTLKIQRTQQEDSAVYLCASSLEARRDYTFGSGTRLTVV.

This clone was counted only a few times. J is TRBJ1-2 and V is TRBV30; D remains ambiguous. V lost 4 bases and J lost 4, with 10 bases in between. Germline V gene sequence: CDR1 GTSNPN, CDR2 SVGIG (reference sequence). This CDR3 contains 12 residues. As DNA, the CDR3 is TGTGCCTGGAACGGGGTGGCCTATGGCTACACCTTC. Protein sequence: CAWNGVAYGYTF.

In its sample, this clone was seen many times. V gene TRBV5-1 combines with J gene TRBJ2-5, with D hard to call. Germline loops: CDR1 SGHRS, CDR2 YFSETQ. The CDR3 sequence is 11 residues long. The V gene lost 4 bases and the J gene lost 3 bases, with 4 bases spanning the gap. The CDR3, as DNA: TGCGCCAGCAGCACAGAAGAGACCCAGTACTTC. Protein product: CASSTEETQYF.

By share of the sample, this clone is medium-sized. The rearrangement links TRBV5-1 to TRBJ1-1, with 7 positions matching TRBD1. Unmatched junction bases numbered 6, after V lost 3 bases and J lost 4 bases. This CDR3 has 14 amino acids. CDR1 SGHRS and CDR2 YFSETQ come from the germline V gene. CDR3 nucleotide sequence: TGCGCCAGCAGCTCCCTTCAGGGGGGCACTGAAGCTTTCTTT. This encodes CASSSLQGGTEAFF.

The table lists this clone with a few counts. One junction end disagrees with the germline gene, perhaps due to a read error. V gene TRBV7-9 combines with J gene TRBJ2-7; 8 bases agree with TRBD2. Germline values: CDR1 SEHNR, CDR2 FQNEAQ (reference sequence). There are 16 residues in the CDR3. The CDR3 reads CASSPKIGLAVYEQHF. CDR3 coding DNA: TGTGCCAGCAGTCCAAAGATAGGACTAGCAGTCTACGAGCAGCACTTC.

This clone has ten or more counts. The rearrangement links TRBV7-2 to TRBJ1-2; D perhaps matches TRBD1 (5 bases). CDR1 and CDR2 from the germline V gene are SGHTA and FQGNSA. The CDR3 runs 13 residues. With 5 bases removed from V and 2 bases from J, the gap between germline ends came to 9 bases. The CDR3 protein is CASSRGMNYGYTF. The CDR3, as DNA: TGTGCCAGCAGCCGGGGGATGAACTATGGCTACACCTTC.

This clone has ten or more counts. The chain carries TRBV27 and TRBJ2-3; 9 nucleotides match TRBD1. Germline CDR1 is MNHEY and CDR2 is SMNVEV (reference sequence). The trim removed 6 bases at V and 4 bases at J, leaving 5 bases unmatched. There are 14 residues in the CDR3. The CDR3 region is CASRTGGLPDTQYF. The CDR3 DNA reads TGTGCCAGCAGAACAGGGGGCCTGCCAGATACGCAGTATTTT.

By its share, this clone is medium-sized (0.01 to 0.1%). The chain employs TRBV6-6 and TRBJ2-2, with a tentative D call TRBD2 (6 bases). Germline V gives CDR1 MNHNY, CDR2 SVGAGI (reference sequence). CDR3 length equals 16 residues. Trimming pared 4 bases from V and 4 bases from J, leaving 16 bases between. CDR3 amino acids: CASSWGGSGSTGELFF. CDR3 nucleotides: TGTGCCAGCAGTTGGGGTGGTAGCGGATCCACCGGGGAGCTGTTTTTT.

This clone showed up many times. The chain recombines TRBV4-1 with TRBJ2-3, with 9 bases lining up with TRBD2. CDR1 MGHRA and CDR2 YSYEKL come from the germline V gene. CDR3 length: 17 residues. After removal of 3 bases from V and 6 bases from J, the junction contained 13 bases not matched to a gene. This CDR3 is CASSQPGTSKGGDTQYF. DNA for the CDR3: TGCGCCAGCAGCCAGCCCGGGACTAGCAAGGGGGGGGATACGCAGTATTTT.

Judged by abundance, this clone is medium-sized (0.01 to 0.1%). The chain uses TRBV5-4 and TRBJ1-2, with D perhaps matching TRBD1 (6 bases). CDR1 is SGHNT and CDR2 is YYREEE in the germline V gene (reference sequence). CDR3 size: 14 residues. Deletions cut 1 base from V and 5 bases from J, with 12 bases between. The CDR3 region has the DNA TGTGCCAGCAGCTTGCCTGGACAGCAGTATGGCTACACCTTC. Its translation: CASSLPGQQYGYTF.

This clone was seen repeatedly, ten times or more. The CDR3, as DNA: TGCGCCAGCAGGGGGGGGGAAAAAGCTTTCTTT. Its translation: CASRGGEKAFF. V gene TRBV10-1 combines with J gene TRBJ1-1; weak D call: TRBD1 (5 bases). CDR3 length: 11 residues. Per germline, CDR1 WNHNN and CDR2 SYGVQD (reference sequence). The V gene lost 6 bases and the J gene lost 9 bases, with 11 bases spanning the gap.

Within the sample, this clone is medium-sized (0.01 to 0.1%). The chain combines TRBV5-6 with TRBJ2-1; tentatively, D is TRBD1 (6 bases). Germline V lookup: CDR1 SGHDT, CDR2 YYEEEE. V was pared by 4 bases and J by 9 bases, with 17 bases between. The CDR3 contains 14 residues. The CDR3 DNA is TGTGCCAGCAGCCGACCTACAGGGTACGGTGAGCAGTTCTTC. It specifies CASSRPTGYGEQFF.

This clone was seen at least ten times. The J gene is TRBJ1-1, the V gene TRBV6-6; D not certain. The CDR3 totals 11 residues. Trimming stripped 7 bases from V and 1 base from J, with 4 bases between. Germline CDR1 is MNHNY and CDR2 is SVGAGI (reference sequence). As DNA, the CDR3 is TGTGCCAGCAACGGGAACACTGAAGCTTTCTTT. This sequence encodes CASNGNTEAFF.

On this clone itself: Additional DNA sequences in this sample encode the identical CDR3. The CDR3, as DNA: TGTGCCAGCAGCTTTGAACTGGCGGCAGATACGCAGTATTTT. Its protein is CASSFELAADTQYF. This chain uses TRBV11-3 with TRBJ2-3; the D is unclear. The germline V and J ends were trimmed by 3 bases and 4 bases, with 11 bases remaining between them. The V gene's germline CDR1 is SGHNT and CDR2 YENEEA. This CDR3 is built from 14 residues.

In this sample, this clone turned up a few times. The chain couples TRBV9 to TRBJ1-6; D gene unclear. Germline-derived CDR1 and CDR2 are SGDLS and YYNGEE. Trimming removed 0 bases at V and 11 bases at J, with 15 bases between. The CDR3 sequence is 15 residues long. The CDR3 spells CASSVEGGMGTPLHF. In nucleotides, the CDR3 is TGTGCCAGCAGCGTAGAAGGCGGGATGGGGACACCCCTCCACTTT.

The sample holds many counts of this clone. This CDR3 is CASSDWTGVAKNIQYF. The CDR3 nucleotides are TGCGCCAGCAGTGATTGGACAGGGGTAGCCAAAAACATTCAGTACTTC. V and J are TRBV10-2 and TRBJ2-4; 9 nucleotides align to TRBD1. V lost 3 bases and J lost 0; bases outside the gene matches: 3. CDR3 length equals 16 residues. The V gene's germline CDR1 is WSHSY and CDR2 SAAADI.